Listed below are T cell receptor beta chains from one sample, sequenced in a study of post-analysis software for immune sequencing data. MiXCR, applied by TCRdb to the PCR reads, yields one record per CDR3 protein. This table holds about 460,000 distinct CDR3 sequences, less than 45% found once. The sequenced sample was blood. The receptors come from a girl between 10 and 17 years old with multiple sclerosis. Each CDR3 is given with its conserved first and last residue. D genes are given only for firm matches. The size of a clone is reported for some rows only, either as once, few or many, or as a class for expanded clones.

v_call,clone_size,d_call,j_call,cdr3_aa,cdr3_nt
TRBV11-2,.,.,TRBJ1-4,CASSQWAVGDGNEKLFF,TGTGCCAGCAGCCAATGGGCAGTAGGTGACGGTAATGAAAAACTGTTTTTT
TRBV4-1,few,.,TRBJ2-7,CASSQEVTAVTYEQYF,TGCGCCAGCAGCCAAGAGGTCACGGCAGTAACCTACGAGCAGTACTTC
TRBV6-5,.,.,TRBJ2-5,CASRAEGGGTQYF,TGTGCCAGCAGGGCGGAGGGGGGGGGGACCCAGTACTTC
TRBV6-5,.,.,TRBJ2-3,CASSYNRKGTDTQYF,TGTGCCAGCAGTTACAACCGGAAGGGCACAGATACGCAGTATTTT
TRBV20-1,few,TRBD2,TRBJ2-7,CSARSIAGVSYEQYF,TGCAGTGCTAGATCCATAGCGGGGGTCTCCTACGAGCAGTACTTC
TRBV29-1,.,TRBD1,TRBJ2-7,CSVVDRTSYEQYF,TGCAGCGTTGTGGACAGGACCTCTTACGAGCAGTACTTC
TRBV20-1,few,TRBD2,TRBJ2-7,CSAGTSGRLSYEQYF,TGCAGTGCTGGGACTAGCGGGAGGCTCTCCTACGAGCAGTACTTC
TRBV20-1,.,.,TRBJ2-1,CSARDGISVYNEQFF,TGCAGTGCTAGAGATGGGATTAGCGTCTACAATGAGCAGTTCTTC
TRBV28,.,.,TRBJ2-1,CASSFGTFNEQFF,TGTGCCAGCAGTTTTGGGACTTTCAATGAGCAGTTCTTC
TRBV6-4,many,TRBD2,TRBJ2-3,CASSDSTSGSTDTQYF,TGTGCCAGCAGTGACTCGACTAGCGGGAGCACAGATACGCAGTATTTT
TRBV20-1,few,.,TRBJ2-3,CSARLATSTDTQYF,TGCAGTGCTAGACTAGCAACTAGCACAGATACGCAGTATTTT
TRBV10-3,once,.,TRBJ2-7,CAIRESEGDEQYF,TGTGCCATCAGAGAAAGCGAAGGCGACGAGCAGTACTTC
TRBV19,.,.,TRBJ1-4,CASSIPGTWEKLFF,TGTGCCAGTAGTATCCCGGGGACCTGGGAAAAACTGTTTTTT
TRBV2,.,TRBD1,TRBJ1-1,CASSEPGGNTEAFF,TGTGCCAGCAGTGAACCAGGGGGGAACACTGAAGCTTTCTTT
TRBV21-1,.,.,TRBJ2-7,CASSLRDRVSVSAGGIHEQYF,TGTGCCAGCAGCCTCCGGGACAGGGTGTCGGTTTCAGCGGGAGGGATCCACGAGCAGTACTTC
TRBV12-3/TRBV12-4,.,TRBD2,TRBJ2-7,CASTSQAGELYEQYF,TGTGCCAGCACCAGCCAAGCGGGAGAACTCTACGAGCAGTACTTC
TRBV7-6,.,TRBD2,TRBJ2-3,CASSLGVGRNTDTQYF,TGTGCCAGCAGCTTAGGGGTCGGGAGGAACACAGATACGCAGTATTTT
TRBV10-3,few,.,TRBJ2-7,CAISESAGREQYF,TGTGCCATCAGTGAGTCGGCAGGGCGCGAGCAGTACTTC
TRBV4-1,.,TRBD1,TRBJ1-2,CSSSLATGNNYGYTF,TGCAGCAGCAGCCTAGCGACAGGGAATAACTATGGCTACACCTTC
TRBV12-3/TRBV12-4,few,.,TRBJ2-7,CASSLSKSYEQYF,TGTGCCAGCAGTTTGTCGAAGTCCTACGAGCAGTACTTC
TRBV5-6,few,.,TRBJ2-3,CASSPRWVSGDTQYF,TGTGCCAGCAGCCCGCGATGGGTTTCGGGAGATACGCAGTATTTT
TRBV9,.,TRBD1,TRBJ1-4,CASSVFPTGQSEKLFF,TGTGCCAGCAGCGTCTTCCCGACAGGGCAAAGCGAAAAACTGTTTTTT
TRBV12-3/TRBV12-4,.,.,TRBJ2-5,CASSRALEKTQYF,TGTGCCAGCAGTCGAGCCCTGGAGAAGACCCAGTACTTC
TRBV20-1,many,.,TRBJ1-2,CSASITGNGYTF,TGCAGTGCTAGTATAACAGGGAATGGCTACACCTTC
TRBV20-1,.,.,TRBJ1-1,CSARGIGTVTEAFF,TGCAGTGCTAGGGGCATAGGGACGGTCACTGAAGCTTTCTTT
TRBV12-3/TRBV12-4,.,TRBD1,TRBJ1-5,CACTDRGQQPQHF,TGTGCCTGCACAGACAGGGGGCAACAGCCCCAGCATTTT
TRBV4-1,.,.,TRBJ2-1,CASSHYAGYNEQFF,TGCGCCAGCAGCCATTACGCGGGATACAATGAGCAGTTCTTC
TRBV28,.,.,TRBJ1-4,CASSLTTNEKLFF,TGTGCCAGCAGTTTGACCACTAATGAAAAACTGTTTTTT
TRBV12-3/TRBV12-4,few,.,TRBJ1-1,CASSGTGGGTEAFF,TGTGCCAGCAGTGGGACCGGAGGTGGGACTGAAGCTTTCTTT
TRBV5-1,few,TRBD2,TRBJ2-7,CASSLGRENHEQYF,TGCGCCAGCAGCCTAGGGCGGGAGAACCACGAGCAGTACTTC
TRBV10-3,.,TRBD2,TRBJ2-3,CAIRTFSGTGDTQYF,TGTGCCATCAGAACCTTTAGCGGGACGGGAGATACGCAGTATTTT
TRBV6-6,.,.,TRBJ2-4,CASSDTGSRGIQYF,TGTGCCAGCAGTGACACAGGGAGTAGGGGCATTCAGTACTTC
TRBV7-2,few,TRBD1,TRBJ2-3,CASSLGILEGARDTQYF,TGTGCCAGCAGCTTAGGTATTCTAGAGGGGGCTAGAGATACGCAGTATTTT
TRBV20-1,.,.,TRBJ2-3,CSRGDGLHPDTQYF,TGCAGTAGAGGCGACGGACTCCACCCAGATACGCAGTATTTT
TRBV10-3,.,TRBD2,TRBJ2-3,CAISGEAGGTDTQYF,TGTGCCATCAGTGGAGAAGCGGGAGGCACAGATACGCAGTATTTT
TRBV14,.,TRBD1,TRBJ2-7,CASSQGIGQARDEQYF,TGTGCCAGCAGCCAAGGCATCGGACAGGCTCGGGACGAGCAGTACTTC
TRBV9,.,TRBD2,TRBJ2-7,CASSVGDSGIGEQYF,TGTGCCAGCAGCGTAGGTGATAGCGGGATAGGCGAGCAGTACTTC
TRBV6-5,.,TRBD2,TRBJ2-7,CASSPRTSGTSYEQYF,TGTGCCAGCAGCCCGAGGACTAGCGGCACCTCCTACGAGCAGTACTTC
TRBV28,few,.,TRBJ2-5,CASSFGPPQETQYF,TGTGCCAGCAGTTTCGGCCCTCCCCAAGAGACCCAGTACTTC
TRBV7-8,few,.,TRBJ2-1,CASSFGLAIYNEQFF,TGTGCCAGCAGCTTTGGGCTCGCGATTTACAATGAGCAGTTCTTC